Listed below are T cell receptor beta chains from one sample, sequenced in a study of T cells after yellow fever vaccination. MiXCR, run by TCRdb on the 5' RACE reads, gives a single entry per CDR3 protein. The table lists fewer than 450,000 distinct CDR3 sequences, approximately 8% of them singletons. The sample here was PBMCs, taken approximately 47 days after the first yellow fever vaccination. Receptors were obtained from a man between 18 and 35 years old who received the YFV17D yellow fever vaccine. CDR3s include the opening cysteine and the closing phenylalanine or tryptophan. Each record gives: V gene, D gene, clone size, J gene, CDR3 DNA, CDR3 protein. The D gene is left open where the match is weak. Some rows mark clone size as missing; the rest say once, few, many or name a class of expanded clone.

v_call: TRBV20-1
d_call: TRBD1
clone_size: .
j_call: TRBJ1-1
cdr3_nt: TGCAGTGCTAGGATAAACCGGGACAGCGGCCGTGCTTTCTTT
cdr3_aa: CSARINRDSGRAFF

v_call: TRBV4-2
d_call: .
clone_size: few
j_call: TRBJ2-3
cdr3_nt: TGTGCCAGCAGCCCCCCCTTTCAGGGCACAGATACGCAGTATTTT
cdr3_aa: CASSPPFQGTDTQYF

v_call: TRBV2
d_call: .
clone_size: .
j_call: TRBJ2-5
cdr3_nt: TGTGCCAGCAGTGCCAGGGTGGGGGAGACCCAGTACTTC
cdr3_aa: CASSARVGETQYF

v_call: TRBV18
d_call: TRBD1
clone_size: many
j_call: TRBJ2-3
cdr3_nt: TGTGCCAGCTCACCAAGGACAGGGGATGCAGATACGCAGTATTTT
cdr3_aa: CASSPRTGDADTQYF

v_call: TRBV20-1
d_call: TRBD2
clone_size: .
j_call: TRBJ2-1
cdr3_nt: TGCAGTGCTAACTTCCGCGGGGGGGCCCTGGGATATGAGCAGTTCTTC
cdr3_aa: CSANFRGGALGYEQFF

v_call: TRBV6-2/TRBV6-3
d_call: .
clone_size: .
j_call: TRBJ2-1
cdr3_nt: TGTGCCAGCAGCCGTCTCGTTCCCTACAATGAGCAGTTCTTC
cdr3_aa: CASSRLVPYNEQFF

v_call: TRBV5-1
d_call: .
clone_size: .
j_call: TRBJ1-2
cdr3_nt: TGCGCCAGCAGCTTGGCGAGGGACTACTATGGCTACACCTTC
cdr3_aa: CASSLARDYYGYTF

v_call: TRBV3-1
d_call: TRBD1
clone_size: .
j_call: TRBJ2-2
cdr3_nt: TGCGCCAGCAGACAAGACAGGGGGAACACCGGGGAGCTGTTTTTT
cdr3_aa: CASRQDRGNTGELFF

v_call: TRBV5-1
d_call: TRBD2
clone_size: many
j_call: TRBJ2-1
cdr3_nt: TGCGCCAGCAGCGGGAGGGACGGCTACAATGAGCAGTTCTTC
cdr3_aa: CASSGRDGYNEQFF

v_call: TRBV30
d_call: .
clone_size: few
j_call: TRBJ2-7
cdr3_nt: TGTGCCTGGAGTGTAGGGCCCTACGAGCAGTACTTC
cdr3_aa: CAWSVGPYEQYF

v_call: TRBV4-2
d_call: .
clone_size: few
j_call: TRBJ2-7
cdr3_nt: TGTGCCAGCAGCCAAGCTGCTTCGAGGTCTCACGAGCAGTACTTC
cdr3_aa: CASSQAASRSHEQYF

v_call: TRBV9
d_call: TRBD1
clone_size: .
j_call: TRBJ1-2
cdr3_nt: TGTGCCAGCAGCGGCATACAGGGGAGTGGCTACACCTTC
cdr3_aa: CASSGIQGSGYTF

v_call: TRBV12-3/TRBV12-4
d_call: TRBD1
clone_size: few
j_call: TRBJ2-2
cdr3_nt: TGTGCCAGCAGTTTCCGGGCAGGGGGTGAAATAAGCACCGGGGAGCTGTTTTTT
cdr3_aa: CASSFRAGGEISTGELFF

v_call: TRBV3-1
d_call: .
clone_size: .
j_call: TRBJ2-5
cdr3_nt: TGTGCCAGCAGACCTAAATTGATGGAGACCCAGTACTTC
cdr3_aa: CASRPKLMETQYF

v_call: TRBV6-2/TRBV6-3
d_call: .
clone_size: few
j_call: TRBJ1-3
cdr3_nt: TGTGCCAGCAGTTGGACGATCTCCGGAAACACCATATATTTT
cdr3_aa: CASSWTISGNTIYF

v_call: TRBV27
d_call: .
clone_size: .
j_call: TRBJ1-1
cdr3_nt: TGTGCCAGCACCGGCGGGAGCTTAAACACTGAAGCTTTCTTT
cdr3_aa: CASTGGSLNTEAFF

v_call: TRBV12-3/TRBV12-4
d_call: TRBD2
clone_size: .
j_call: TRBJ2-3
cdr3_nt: TGTGCCAGCAGTTTAATGGGACTAGCGGGGGGACGCACAGATACGCAGTATTTT
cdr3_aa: CASSLMGLAGGRTDTQYF

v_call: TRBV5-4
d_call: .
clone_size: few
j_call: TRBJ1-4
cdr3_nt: TGTGCCAGCAGCAAGGAGGGTCTGGGTAATGAAAAACTGTTTTTT
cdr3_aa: CASSKEGLGNEKLFF